This record covers a single T cell receptor beta chain. No antigen is known for it. The sample belongs to a study of blood T cells in healthy people across ages. Study-level results: With age, beta diversity per million T cells declined roughly linearly, significantly by 30 to 40.

Trimming took 4 bases from V and 10 from J; bases not matched to a gene: 3. This CDR3 contains 12 residues. Germline V lookup: CDR1 MGHRA, CDR2 YSYEKL. The use of a sample-barcoded 5' primer and a J-beta primer mix characterized a second PCR of about 7 to 12 cycles. In TCRdb, the 5' RACE reads were re-called with MiXCR into one record per CDR3 protein. The sample lists around 1,600,000 distinct CDR3 sequences, about 45% occurring once. The sample taken for sequencing was blood. This receptor was obtained from a woman under 30 in good health. This chain joins TRBV4-1 and TRBJ2-1; 8 bases line up with TRBD1. The CDR3: CASSLRDREQFF. The CDR3 nucleotides read TGCGCCAGCAGCCTTCGGGACAGGGAGCAGTTCTTC.